This T cell receptor beta chain was captured in a study of T cell repertoires in cytomegalovirus infection. Study at large: Shared public TCR beta signatures pointed to both CMV infection and a matching HLA type.

This CDR3 spans 14 amino acids. Germline lookup yields CDR1 SGDLS and CDR2 YYNGEE. Trimming cost V 7 bases and J 0 bases; bases outside gene matches: 4. On this clonotype itself: What it recognizes is unknown.

TCRdb redid the calling of the reads with MiXCR, one entry per CDR3 protein. The sample contains some 350,000 distinct CDR3 sequences, 25% to 30% of which appear only once. General study points: HLA-C-restricted CMV clonotypes gave the most frequent clonotype in two of eight donors.

This clonotype was sampled from a human donor in good health (CMV status not recorded). Some clones in this sample may be carry-over from other donors' samples. Sequences were derived from cultured PBMCs, sampled from culture after CMV antigen stimulation. The chain combines TRBV9 with TRBJ2-3, with 8 bases fitting TRBD2. CDR3 in amino acids: CASGTGGSTDTQYF. The CDR3, as DNA: TGTGCCAGCGGCACGGGGGGGAGCACAGATACGCAGTATTTT. The variable domain in full, with the rest retrieved from reference TRBV9 and TRBJ2-3, is DSGVTQTPKHLITATGQRVTLRCSPRSGDLSVYWYQQSLDQGLQFLIQYYNGEERAKGNILERFSAQQFPDLHSELNLSSLELGDSALYFCASGTGGSTDTQYFGPGTRLTVL.